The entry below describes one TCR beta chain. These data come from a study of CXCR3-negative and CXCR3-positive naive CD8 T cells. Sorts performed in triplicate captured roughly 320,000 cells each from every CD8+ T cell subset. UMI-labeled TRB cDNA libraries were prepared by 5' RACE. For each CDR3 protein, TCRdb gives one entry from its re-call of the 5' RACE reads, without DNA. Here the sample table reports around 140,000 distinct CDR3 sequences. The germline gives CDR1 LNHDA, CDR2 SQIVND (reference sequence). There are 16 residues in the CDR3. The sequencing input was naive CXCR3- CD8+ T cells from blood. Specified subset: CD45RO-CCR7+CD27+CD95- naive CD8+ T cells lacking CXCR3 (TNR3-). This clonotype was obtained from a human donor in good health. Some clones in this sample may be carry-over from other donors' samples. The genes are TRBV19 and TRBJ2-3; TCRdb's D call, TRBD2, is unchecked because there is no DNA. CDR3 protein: CASSRTSGRGTDTQYF. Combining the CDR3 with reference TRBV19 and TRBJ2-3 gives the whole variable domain DGGITQSPKYLFRKEGQNVTLSCEQNLNHDAMYWYRQDPGQGLRLIYYSQIVNDFQKGDIAEGYSVSREKKESFPLTVTSAQKNPTAFYLCASSRTSGRGTDTQYFGPGTRLTVL.